A selection of T cell receptor beta chains follows, all from one sample in a study of shared clonotypes between healthy human individuals. Libraries were prepared by immunoSEQ multiplex PCR; TCRdb keeps only in-frame clonotypes and omits some of them. The data show around 1.4 million clones, less than 99% seen once. The sequenced sample consisted of naive CD4+ T cells sorted from blood. These receptors all stem from a man aged 25 to 40 in good health. CDR3s include the opening cysteine and the closing phenylalanine or tryptophan. A D gene is named only where the DNA matches it firmly. The size field is filled for only some rows; it gives once, few, many or a size class.

TRBV9	NA	13	NA	TRBJ2-1	TGTGCCAGCAGCGTAGATTTCGGCAATGAGCAGTTCTTC	CASSVDFGNEQFF
TRBV7-9	NA	14	NA	TRBJ2-7	TGTGCCAGCAGCCCCGACTTTACCTCCTACGAGCAGTACTTC	CASSPDFTSYEQYF
TRBV6-5	TRBD2	15	once	TRBJ2-1	TGTGCCAGCAGGAATGAGGGAGGGCCTCGCAATGAGCAGTTCTTC	CASRNEGGPRNEQFF
TRBV21-1	NA	21	NA	TRBJ2-3	TGTGCCAGCAGCCTCCGGGCCCATCCCACCCCCCGTTGCGGGAGGGAAGATACGCAGTATTTT	CASSLRAHPTPRCGREDTQYF
TRBV5-6	NA	15	NA	TRBJ2-2	TGTGCCAGCAGCTTGGATCGGGGGCTGGTCGGGGAGCTGTTTTTT	CASSLDRGLVGELFF
TRBV11-1	TRBD2	10	NA	TRBJ2-3	TGTGCCACTTCGGGAGGTACGCAGTATTTT	CATSGGTQYF
TRBV10-3	NA	13	NA	TRBJ1-2	TGTGCCATCAGTGCCGACAGGAACTATGGCTACACCTTC	CAISADRNYGYTF
TRBV18	TRBD1	18	NA	TRBJ2-7	TGTGCCAGCTCACCTTCCGGTGGACAGGGGGCGTCTGCCTACGAGCAGTACTTC	CASSPSGGQGASAYEQYF
TRBV11-2	NA	14	NA	TRBJ1-1	TGTGCCAGCAGCTTAGTGCTCGGGGACACTGAAGCTTTCTTT	CASSLVLGDTEAFF
TRBV6-1	NA	14	NA	TRBJ2-3	TGTGCCAGCAGTCCCACCGGGGCCCCGGGGACGCAGTATTTT	CASSPTGAPGTQYF
TRBV18	NA	15	NA	TRBJ2-2	TGTGCCAGCTCACCCCCGGGCCTGAACACCGGGGAGCTGTTTTTT	CASSPPGLNTGELFF
TRBV2	NA	15	NA	TRBJ2-3	TGTGCCAGCAGTACCGGGACTGGGGGCACAGATACGCAGTATTTT	CASSTGTGGTDTQYF
TRBV30	TRBD1	14	NA	TRBJ1-5	TGTGCCTGGAGTAGACAGGGGGGTAATCAGCCCCAGCATTTT	CAWSRQGGNQPQHF
TRBV29-1	NA	13	NA	TRBJ2-5	TGCAGCGTTGAGCTGGGGGCTGGCGAGACCCAGTACTTC	CSVELGAGETQYF
TRBV9	NA	16	NA	TRBJ2-1	TGTGCCAGCAGCGTAGCAACAGATACTATCTACAATGAGCAGTTCTTC	CASSVATDTIYNEQFF
TRBV28	NA	15	NA	TRBJ1-5	TGTGCCAGCGGGTTTCGGGTTCTGGGCAATCAGCCCCAGCATTTT	CASGFRVLGNQPQHF
TRBV10-3	TRBD2	12	NA	TRBJ2-1	TGTGCCATCAGTGAGGGCGGGGGTGAGCAGTTCTTC	CAISEGGGEQFF
TRBV6-5	NA	16	NA	TRBJ2-5	TGTGCCAGCAGTTACCGAAGGGGACCGCCCCAAGAGACCCAGTACTTC	CASSYRRGPPQETQYF
TRBV5-5	NA	13	NA	TRBJ2-7	TGTGCCAGCAGCTTGATGAGGGACTACGAGCAGTACTTC	CASSLMRDYEQYF
TRBV5-8	TRBD1	16	NA	TRBJ2-7	TGTGCCAGCAGTCCTTTCTCCGGGACAGGGTGGTACGAGCAGTACTTC	CASSPFSGTGWYEQYF
TRBV30	NA	15	NA	TRBJ2-2	TGTGCCTGGAGTGTACGACCATCGCGGGCCGGGGAGCTGTTTTTT	CAWSVRPSRAGELFF
TRBV18	TRBD1	13	NA	TRBJ1-5	TGTGCCAGCTCGCTGGACAGGGATCAGCCCCAGCATTTT	CASSLDRDQPQHF
TRBV27	TRBD1	13	NA	TRBJ1-2	TGTGCCAGCAGCCGGGACAGGGACTATGGCTACACCTTC	CASSRDRDYGYTF
TRBV28	NA	11	NA	TRBJ2-1	TGTGCCAGCAGTTTACAGGGAGAGCAGTTCTTC	CASSLQGEQFF
TRBV5-1	NA	13	once	TRBJ2-1	TGCGCCAGCAGCTTGGAAATATCCGGTGAGCAGTTCTTC	CASSLEISGEQFF